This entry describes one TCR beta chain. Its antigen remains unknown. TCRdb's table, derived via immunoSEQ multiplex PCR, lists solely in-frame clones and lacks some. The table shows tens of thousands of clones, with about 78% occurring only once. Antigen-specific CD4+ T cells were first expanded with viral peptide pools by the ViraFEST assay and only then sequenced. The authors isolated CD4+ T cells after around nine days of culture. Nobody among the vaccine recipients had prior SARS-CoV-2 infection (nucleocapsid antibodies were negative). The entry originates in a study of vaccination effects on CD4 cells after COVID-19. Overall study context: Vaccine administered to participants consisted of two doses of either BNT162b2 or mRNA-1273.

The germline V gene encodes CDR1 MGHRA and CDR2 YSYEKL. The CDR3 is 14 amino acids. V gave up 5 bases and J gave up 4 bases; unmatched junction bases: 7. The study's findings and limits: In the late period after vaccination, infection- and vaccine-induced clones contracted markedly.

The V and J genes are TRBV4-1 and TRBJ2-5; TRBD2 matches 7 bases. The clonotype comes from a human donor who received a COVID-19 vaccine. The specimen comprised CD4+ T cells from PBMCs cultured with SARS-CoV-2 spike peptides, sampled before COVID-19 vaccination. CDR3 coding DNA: TGCGCCAGCAGCACCATGACTAGCAGAGAGACCCAGTACTTC. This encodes CASSTMTSRETQYF.